This T cell receptor (beta chain) was documented in a study of T cells after posttransplantation cyclophosphamide. This clone was picked up many times. Its antigen is not identified. TCRdb keeps only in-frame clones here, not all; method: immunoSEQ multiplex PCR. The repertoire shows approximately 40,000 clones, none seen only once; the top ten take approximately 2.2%. Peripheral blood was collected from the related graft donor on the marrow donation day. V lost 3 bases and J 7 bases, leaving 15 bases between the germline ends. In germline, CDR1 is SNHLY, CDR2 FYNNEI. The CDR3 loop spans 15 amino acids. Study-wide results and limits: Donor CD8+ memory clones often dominated recipient blood repertoires at later times. TRB clonality was highly associated with recipient CMV seropositivity and reactivation. Skin or GI-infiltrating T cells shared few TRB sequences with blood.

The clonotype originates from a man between 35 and 55 years old in good health, CMV-negative, and a related stem cell transplant donor. Sequences were obtained from PBMCs. The gene calls are TRBV2 and TRBJ2-2, with D possibly being TRBD2 (5 bases). CDR3 residues: CASSETRVGVGELFF. The CDR3 DNA reads as TGTGCCAGCAGTGAGACGCGGGTCGGAGTCGGGGAGCTGTTTTTT. Drawing the rest from reference TRBV2 and TRBJ2-2, the complete variable domain is EPEVTQTPSHQVTQMGQEVILRCVPISNHLYFYWYRQILGQKVEFLVSFYNNEISEKSEIFDDQFSVERPDGSNFTLKIRSTKLEDSAMYFCASSETRVGVGELFFGEGSRLTVL.